These 32 T cell receptor beta chains were sequenced from one sample in a study of metastatic and nonmetastatic thyroid tumors. Each patient went into thyroid surgery without having received any treatment. TCRdb reprocessed the PCR reads via MiXCR. The sample has under 35,000 clones; 35% to 40% are singletons. Sequenced: tumor tissue. These receptors came from a female donor with papillary thyroid cancer or a benign thyroid nodule (not recorded which). Some clones in this sample may be carry-over from other donors' samples.

This chain joins TRBV19 and TRBJ2-1, with 13 bases lining up with TRBD2. Trimming took 6 bases from V and 3 from J; bases not matched to a gene: 8. From germline, CDR1 is LNHDA and CDR2 SQIVND (reference sequence). The CDR3 contains 17 residues. CDR3 DNA sequence: TGTGCCAGTAGCCTGGGACGGACTAGCGGGAGCTACAATGAGCAGTTCTTC. Protein: CASSLGRTSGSYNEQFF.

DNA of the CDR3: TGTGCCTGGAGCACCCGGCCGACACGTACTAACTATGGCTACACCTTC. It yields the protein CAWSTRPTRTNYGYTF. The genes are TRBV30 and TRBJ1-2; D gene unclear. Between the trimmed V and J ends, which lost 3 bases and 0 bases, there was a span of 17 bases. CDR3 length: 16 residues. Germline values: CDR1 GTSNPN, CDR2 SVGIG (reference sequence).

The V and J genes are TRBV3-1 and TRBJ2-5; D may correspond to TRBD1 or TRBD2 (5 bases each). V was cut by 4 bases and J by 2 bases, with 8 bases left in between. From germline, CDR1 is LGHDT and CDR2 YNNKEL (reference sequence). The CDR3 totals 13 residues. CDR3 DNA: TGTGCCAGCAGCCCGGGACGTCAAGAGACCCAGTACTTC. Protein product: CASSPGRQETQYF.

The J gene is TRBJ2-7, the V gene TRBV6-5; D call uncertain. The CDR3 is 13 amino acids. V shed 6 bases and J shed 4 bases, with 13 bases lying between them. Germline CDR1 and CDR2: MNHEY and SVGAGI. The CDR3 bases are TGTGCCAGCAGACTCGTGCCAATGTACGAGCAGTACTTC. Its translation: CASRLVPMYEQYF.

Only a few counts were recorded for this clone. V gene TRBV18 combines with J gene TRBJ1-2, with TRBD1 as a possible D gene (5 bases). The CDR3 consists of 14 residues. Trimming shortened V by 0 bases and J by 2 bases, and 7 bases separated the two germline ends. The germline CDR1 and CDR2 sequences are KGHSH and LQKENI. CDR3 nucleotide sequence: TGTGCCAGCTCACCACCAGGGGTGAACTATGGCTACACCTTC. This gives the protein CASSPPGVNYGYTF.

This chain uses TRBV5-8 with TRBJ2-7; D gene ambiguous. Trimming stripped 5 bases from V and 3 bases from J, with 18 bases between. CDR3 length: 15 residues. Germline values: CDR1 SGHTS, CDR2 YDEGEE. The CDR3 reads CASSWSAGARYEQYF. The CDR3 DNA follows: TGTGCCAGCAGTTGGTCCGCTGGCGCCCGCTACGAGCAGTACTTC.

This clone showed up just once. This sequence joins TRBV11-2 and TRBJ2-3; possible D gene TRBD2, 5 bases. From germline, CDR1 is SGHAT and CDR2 FQNNGV. This CDR3 has 18 residues. The V end was cut by 5 bases, the J end by 0 bases, with 21 bases between. The CDR3 coding sequence is TGTGCCAGCAGCCCACCCCGCGGGTGGAGGCTAAGCACAGATACGCAGTATTTT. It specifies CASSPPRGWRLSTDTQYF.

As concerns this clone: Different DNA sequences within this sample yield the same CDR3. The CDR3 DNA follows: TGCGCCAGCAGCTTGGAGCAGGGGGCGCGGACAGATACGCAGTATTTT. Protein sequence: CASSLEQGARTDTQYF. The chain employs TRBV5-1 and TRBJ2-3, with TRBD1 matching 8 bases. The CDR3 is 16 amino acids. V trimming: 0 bases; J trimming: 3 bases; junction bases outside the gene matches: 6. Germline V gene data show CDR1 as SGHRS and CDR2 as YFSETQ.

This rearrangement joins TRBV4-1 to TRBJ2-2; D is perhaps TRBD2 (6 bases). The length of the CDR3 is 16 residues. Between the trimmed V and J ends, which lost 4 bases and 5 bases, there was a span of 17 bases. Germline V gene sequence: CDR1 MGHRA, CDR2 YSYEKL. The CDR3 DNA reads TGCGCCAGCAGCCCACCCCCGGGGGATGGGACCGGGGAGCTGTTTTTT. Its translation is CASSPPPGDGTGELFF.

The chain combines TRBV20-1 with TRBJ2-7; D remains unclear. V was shortened by 1 base and J by 6 bases, with 10 bases between the two germline ends. Germline values: CDR1 DFQATT, CDR2 SNEGSKA (reference sequence). The length of the CDR3 is 12 residues. The CDR3 here is CSARAPQAEQYF. In nucleotides, the CDR3 is TGCAGTGCTAGAGCGCCCCAGGCCGAGCAGTACTTC.

V and J are TRBV30 and TRBJ2-2, with D hard to call. The ends were cut back, 3 bases at V and 2 bases at J, with 4 bases in the middle. The CDR3 is 12 amino acids. Per germline, CDR1 GTSNPN and CDR2 SVGIG (reference sequence). The CDR3 nucleotides are TGTGCCTGGAGCTCTAACACCGGGGAGCTGTTTTTT. Its protein product is CAWSSNTGELFF.

The rearrangement links TRBV6-5 to TRBJ1-4; no clear D gene. The CDR3 covers 15 residues. V lost 2 bases to trimming and J lost 7 bases, with 14 bases between them. Germline values: CDR1 MNHEY, CDR2 SVGAGI. This CDR3 is CASSYATGGSEKLFF. The CDR3 DNA follows: TGTGCCAGCAGTTACGCCACGGGAGGTAGTGAAAAACTGTTTTTT.

The chain couples TRBV6-1 to TRBJ1-6; D gene unclear. Germline V lookup: CDR1 MNHNS, CDR2 SASEGT. The V and J ends lost 2 bases and 7 bases respectively, with 6 bases between them. This CDR3 comprises 13 residues. CDR3 bases: TGTGCCAGCAGTGAAAATTTAAATTCACCCCTCCACTTT. Amino acids: CASSENLNSPLHF.

The V call is TRBV7-3, the J call TRBJ2-2; weak D call: TRBD2 (6 bases). Germline V gene sequence: CDR1 SGHTA, CDR2 FQGTGA. The V gene lost 5 bases and the J gene lost 0 bases, with 10 bases spanning the gap. CDR3 length equals 15 residues. The CDR3: CASSPVAANTGELFF. The DNA of the CDR3 is TGTGCCAGCAGCCCCGTAGCGGCGAACACCGGGGAGCTGTTTTTT.

The chain recombines TRBV12-3 or TRBV12-4 with TRBJ2-7; TRBD2 might be the D (6 bases). V was pared by 5 bases and J by 3 bases, with 11 bases between. The CDR3 sequence is 13 residues long. The CDR3 DNA follows: TGTGCCAGCAGTCAGGGACTGAACTACGAGCAGTACTTC. Encoded protein: CASSQGLNYEQYF.

The genes are TRBV30 and TRBJ2-5; D possibly matches TRBD1 or TRBD2 (6 bases each). Germline values: CDR1 GTSNPN, CDR2 SVGIG (reference sequence). V gave up 2 bases and J gave up 4 bases, with 14 bases separating them. The CDR3 length is 14 residues. The CDR3 loop is CAWSHLGGPETQYF. Here the CDR3 DNA reads TGTGCCTGGAGTCACCTAGGGGGGCCAGAGACCCAGTACTTC. The complete variable domain, with remaining parts taken from reference TRBV30 and TRBJ2-5, reads SQTIHQWPATLVQPVGSPLSLECTVEGTSNPNLYWYRQAAGRGLQLLFYSVGIGQISSEVPQNLSASRPQDRQFILSSKKLLLSDSGFYLCAWSHLGGPETQYFGPGTRLLVL.

This clone was observed a handful of times. The rearrangement joins TRBV6-1 to TRBJ1-5; 7 bases are a match to TRBD1. CDR1 and CDR2 (germline): MNHNS, SASEGT. V dropped 5 bases and J dropped 0; count of bases not matched to a gene: 10. The CDR3 extends over 17 amino acids. This chain's CDR3 is CASSQTGMGVSNQPQHF. The CDR3 DNA reads as TGTGCCAGCAGTCAGACAGGGATGGGGGTTAGCAATCAGCCCCAGCATTTT.

The chain links TRBV19 to TRBJ2-7, with 9 bases that match TRBD1. Trimming removed 5 bases from V and 4 bases from J; junction bases left unmatched: 9. There are 15 residues in the CDR3. Germline CDR1 reads LNHDA; CDR2 reads SQIVND (reference sequence). CDR3 amino acids: CASSPPGQGGYEQYF. In DNA form, the CDR3 reads TGTGCCAGTAGTCCACCGGGACAGGGAGGTTACGAGCAGTACTTC.

This chain links TRBV24-1 with TRBJ2-3; D remains unclear. The germline CDR1 and CDR2 sequences are KGHDR and SFDVKD. There are 13 residues in the CDR3. The germline V and J ends were trimmed by 4 bases and 4 bases, with 8 bases remaining between them. The CDR3 coding sequence is TGTGCCACCAGTGACGGTGTGCCAGATACGCAGTATTTT. Translated: CATSDGVPDTQYF.

CDR3 DNA sequence: TGCGCCAGCAGCCCTGCCCTTTTGGGCGAGCAGTACTTC. Its translation is CASSPALLGEQYF. This rearrangement joins TRBV5-1 to TRBJ2-7; D gene uncertain. Trimming shortened V by 4 bases and J by 6 bases, and 14 bases separated the two germline ends. Germline CDR1 is SGHRS and CDR2 is YFSETQ. The CDR3 has 13 amino acids.

This clone turned up a few times. CDR3 loop: CASSYPHREHNEQFF. The CDR3 nucleotides read TGTGCCAGCAGTTACCCACACCGGGAACACAATGAGCAGTTCTTC. V and J are TRBV6-6 and TRBJ2-1; possible D gene TRBD2, 5 bases. V was trimmed by 2 bases and J by 5 bases, leaving 13 bases between them. Germline assignment: CDR1 MNHNY and CDR2 SVGAGI (reference sequence). This CDR3 comprises 15 residues.

The chain links TRBV5-1 to TRBJ2-7, with unresolved D. Trimming left V 3 bases short and J 3 bases short, with 13 bases between. Germline CDR1 reads SGHRS; CDR2 reads YFSETQ. This CDR3 is built from 14 residues. The CDR3 coding sequence is TGCGCCAGCAGCTCCCGATCTGACGGCTACGAGCAGTACTTC. This codes for CASSSRSDGYEQYF.

This clone was counted between two and nine times. The chain joins TRBV6-2 or TRBV6-3 to TRBJ2-7; perhaps D is TRBD1 or TRBD2 (5 bases each). Germline V CDR1 and CDR2: MNHEY, SVGEGT. Trimming cost V 5 bases and J 2 bases, with 16 bases left between them. The CDR3 contains 15 residues. CDR3 in amino acids: CASSRRPGSPYEQYF. The CDR3 coding sequence is TGTGCCAGCAGTCGGAGGCCAGGGTCGCCCTACGAGCAGTACTTC.

A few counts support this clone. The genes are TRBV6-1 and TRBJ2-2; D may be TRBD1 or TRBD2 (6 bases each). The V gene's germline CDR1 is MNHNS and CDR2 SASEGT. The CDR3 contains 15 residues. The V gene lost 5 bases and the J gene lost 1 base, with 11 bases spanning the gap. The CDR3 region is CASSPRGENTGELFF. The DNA of the CDR3 is TGTGCCAGCAGTCCAAGGGGGGAGAACACCGGGGAGCTGTTTTTT.

This chain connects TRBV11-1 to TRBJ2-7, with TRBD2 as a possible D gene (7 bases). Germline-derived CDR1 and CDR2 are SGHAT and FQDESV (reference sequence). The CDR3 has 15 amino acids. The V end was cut by 5 bases, the J end by 4 bases, with 18 bases between. In nucleotides, the CDR3 is TGTGCCAGCAGCCCACCGGGGGGCGCGAGGTACGAGCAGTACTTC. This gives the protein CASSPPGGARYEQYF.

This clone was observed a few times. This chain connects TRBV7-3 to TRBJ2-2; D is possibly TRBD2 (5 bases). Germline V gives CDR1 SGHTA, CDR2 FQGTGA. Trimming cost V 4 bases and J 2 bases, with 11 bases left between them. The CDR3 loop spans 15 amino acids. The CDR3 DNA is TGTGCCAGCAGCTCAGATGGGAGCAACACCGGGGAGCTGTTTTTT. Translated: CASSSDGSNTGELFF. Filled out from reference TRBV7-3 and TRBJ2-2, the complete variable domain reads GAGVSQTPSNKVTEKGKYVELRCDPISGHTALYWYRQSLGQGPEFLIYFQGTGAADDSGLPNDRFFAVRPEGSVSTLKIQRTERGDSAVYLCASSSDGSNTGELFFGEGSRLTVL.

The chain is built from TRBV24-1 and TRBJ2-7, with unresolved D. The CDR3 totals 15 residues. Germline V gives CDR1 KGHDR, CDR2 SFDVKD. The V end lost 5 bases, the J end lost 6 bases, and 19 bases lay between the germline ends. CDR3 nucleotide sequence: TGTGCCACCAGTGGCCGCGAGGCTGGCGATCGCGAGCAGTACTTC. Encoded protein: CATSGREAGDREQYF.

At least ten counts were recorded for this clone. The chain joins TRBV6-1 to TRBJ2-2, with a weak D call TRBD1 (6 bases). The ends were cut back, 8 bases at V and 1 base at J, with 17 bases in the middle. Germline-derived CDR1 and CDR2 are MNHNS and SASEGT. CDR3 length equals 16 residues. DNA of the CDR3: TGTGCCAGCGAGCCTTCGACAGGACGGAACACCGGGGAGCTGTTTTTT. It codes for CASEPSTGRNTGELFF.

This clone occurred many times. V and J are TRBV11-2 and TRBJ1-2; 8 bases match TRBD1. Per the germline V gene, CDR1 is SGHAT and CDR2 is FQNNGV. The CDR3 has 16 amino acids. Germline trimming cut 5 bases from V and 4 bases from J; bases unmatched to any gene: 12. The CDR3 loop reads CASSRWGQVKLYGYTF. In DNA, the CDR3 is TGTGCCAGCAGCCGATGGGGACAGGTTAAACTCTATGGCTACACCTTC. The full variable domain, with the rest looked up from reference TRBV11-2 and TRBJ1-2, is EAGVAQSPRYKIIEKRQSVAFWCNPISGHATLYWYQQILGQGPKLLIQFQNNGVVDDSQLPKDRFSAERLKGVDSTLKIQPAKLEDSAVYLCASSRWGQVKLYGYTFGSGTRLTVV.

This chain uses TRBV2 with TRBJ2-3; 9 nucleotides agree with TRBD2. The junction had 5 bases not matched to a gene; V was cut back by 5 bases and J by 2 bases. The CDR3 runs to 15 residues. CDR1 and CDR2 (germline): SNHLY, FYNNEI. The CDR3 nucleotides read TGTGCCAGCAGTCTTAGCGGGGGAAACACAGATACGCAGTATTTT. Its translation is CASSLSGGNTDTQYF.

Only a few counts were recorded for this clone. This chain connects TRBV6-5 to TRBJ2-3; 13 nucleotides line up with TRBD2. After removal of 8 bases from V and 0 bases from J, the junction contained 8 bases not matched to a gene. CDR3 length equals 17 residues. CDR1 and CDR2 from the germline V gene are MNHEY and SVGAGI. The CDR3 DNA reads TGTGCCAGCCTCCAGGGGACTAGCGGGACCAGCACAGATACGCAGTATTTT. This codes for CASLQGTSGTSTDTQYF.

This clone turned up a few times. The chain uses TRBV11-3 and TRBJ2-7; 8 bases match TRBD1. The CDR3 spans 15 residues. The ends lost 0 bases at V and 6 bases at J; junction bases unmatched: 7. Germline V gene data show CDR1 as SGHNT and CDR2 as YENEEA. This CDR3 is CASSLDPGGEGEQYF. CDR3 coding DNA: TGTGCCAGCAGCTTAGATCCAGGGGGCGAAGGCGAGCAGTACTTC.